This record covers a single TCR beta chain. Its antigen is unknown. Qualities for individual bases were not recorded, and no much larger clone is one base off. This entry comes from a study of cytomegalovirus exposure and HLA in healthy donors (dated by TCRdb to 2016 to 2017). With respect to the entire study: In an earlier analysis of 587 of the donors, 276 Gb of sequence data and 100 million or so unique TCR beta sequences from approximately 180 million T cells were reported. Because of strong linkage in the cohort, five DR-DQ haplotypes were treated as single units for association and clustering. Using immunosequencing, the study profiled T cell repertoires from about 610 subjects and related those repertoires to cytomegalovirus serostatus. About 280 gigabases of sequencing data and around 88 million unique TCR sequences made up an early release that covered several hundred HLA-typed donors. Every repertoire in the discovery cohort had been generated on one and the same sequencing platform. The later analysis used no new phenotypic data to find candidate immune exposures, relying instead on TCR beta sequences and their occurrence across donors. Among the approximately 420 genotyped donors, approximately 77% belonged to the genetic ancestry cluster associated with self-reported Caucasian donors. The study aimed to test whether signatures of past pathogen exposure could be identified by cataloging public T cell receptors. Typing coverage varied by locus: about 629-630 donors for A, B, C, DRB1 and DQB1; approximately 500 for DQA1; 600 to 610 for DPA1; around 490 for DPB1. Genome-wide SNP genotypes for about three fifths of the 666 donors were used in a later genetic analysis, which treated that subset as a discovery cohort. Both class I and class II loci were covered by HLA typing, at four-digit resolution. On average, over 200,000 unique TCR beta nucleotide sequences were sequenced per donor among 350 to 400 genotyped donors of the cohort, with 15% to 20% of those sequences being non-productive. In a later analysis, previously published TCR beta repertoires from more than 500 donors were re-analyzed and high-resolution HLA genotyping was added so that TCR occurrence patterns could be studied. To decide whether each TCR beta V gene segment behaved as functional or pseudogenic, an earlier analysis of fewer than 750 of the donors relied on high-throughput TCR beta sequencing. Donor age, sex, ethnicity and CMV serostatus were collected together with the repertoire data. A separate validation cohort of approximately 130 different subjects was used in addition to the roughly 670-subject first cohort. The study combined high-throughput TCR immunosequencing, statistical association of individual TCRs with disease status, and machine learning to predict cytomegalovirus infection status. Broad study findings and their caveats: Roughly uniform sequencing depth across donors was assumed in presence/absence analyses, although this assumption may not hold. Linkage disequilibrium might explain the correlated functional status among segregating V segments, but an unknown experimental factor could not be excluded. Because some donors lacked HLA typing at each locus, the association tests relied only on the typed subset. The earlier analysis of 587 of the donors excluded 15 to 20 rarely observed V segments, including chromosome 9 orphons, because counts were too low. V-gene and J-gene trimming of TCR beta chains was associated with a missense DCLRE1C variant in a later genetic analysis, and the association was replicated in an independent cohort. The classifier was reported to diagnose cytomegalovirus status with high specificity and sensitivity in both the original and validation cohorts. In a later analysis, HLA-associated TCR beta chains showed more clonal expansion and lower generation probabilities than non-associated chains that were equally common. CMV serostatus was the only immune exposure information available for the cohort. A total of 150 to 200 TCR beta chains were listed by the study as associated with cytomegalovirus. According to a later analysis, parvovirus B19, influenza, CMV and Epstein-Barr virus appeared linked to several top co-occurrence clusters. A later genetic analysis reported fewer N-insertions in productive TCRs among donors in an Asian-associated ancestry cluster than the roughly 700-donor mean. Three of the identified cytomegalovirus-associated TCR beta chains were confirmed in vitro to be specific for cytomegalovirus antigens. According to a later analysis, most CMV-associated TCR beta chains appeared to be HLA-restricted, and the HLA associations seemed to be driven largely by CMV exposure. A later analysis found that TCR association rates varied across HLA loci, with DRB1 alleles showing the most associated TCRs and HLA-C alleles the fewest. The cohort was sequenced for TCR beta chains only, and without alpha or paired-chain data the features that could be detected were limited. The sequencing pipeline was judged likely to have produced a cluster of highly shared sequence variants as a technical artifact. According to the authors, the approach could potentially be generalized to other disease states and immunological phenotypes. When HLA alleles, especially DR and DQ, strongly co-occurred, attributing TCR associations to individual alleles was difficult. Most TCR sequences were seen in very few donors, while some public TCRs were found in many individuals. A further reported finding was that TCR beta sequences accurately predicted the HLA-A and HLA-B alleles for most subjects in the first cohort. A later analysis associated approximately 17,000 TCR beta sequences with specific HLA alleles at a false discovery rate of 0.05. Broadly in line with IMGT annotations, most TCR beta V segments showed up in productive rearrangements about 87% or about 30% of the time in an earlier analysis of 587 of the donors.

Library creation used the immunoSEQ multiplex PCR assay. A mixture of 60 forward primers for TCR Vbeta segments and 13 reverse primers for TCR Jbeta segments was used in the multiplex PCR. Amplification of the CDR3 region of rearranged TCR beta genes was performed with a multiplex PCR assay on genomic DNA. On the Illumina HiSeq System, the amplified TCR beta libraries were sequenced as 87-base-pair reads. On the study's bioinformatics: Across the roughly 700 repertoires, a later analysis counted 75 million to 90 million unique TCR beta chains, about 10 million of which were shared by at least two donors. Raw reads were error-corrected and collapsed into unique sequences with a nearest-neighbor algorithm that merged closely related sequences to remove PCR and sequencing errors. Alignment of CDR3 sequences to IMGT reference sequences was used to assign V, D and J gene segments. Each retained sequence needed at least a six-nucleotide match to both a V gene segment and a J gene segment. Rearrangements were classified as productive when the CDR3 lacked stop codons and remained in frame with V and J, and all other rearrangements were classified as non-productive. CDR3 was defined according to IMGT convention as the region running from the second conserved V-encoded cysteine to the conserved J-encoded phenylalanine. Sequences without an unambiguous match to a single V gene segment were excluded from the earlier analysis of approximately 560 of the donors. An earlier analysis of some 500 of the donors classified V segments as functional when productive rearrangements were above 56.7% and as segregating when the standard deviation between donors was above 5%. A statistical classification framework was developed to diagnose cytomegalovirus status using the catalog of TCR beta chain sequences. In a later analysis, V and J genes were assigned by comparing TCR nucleotide sequences against IMGT/GENE-DB human TR gene sequences. A later analysis assigned CDR3 sequences and most-parsimonious VDJ recombination scenarios with the TCRdist pipeline. In a later analysis, every TCR beta chain was defined by the combination of its CDR3 amino acid sequence and its V-gene family, and reads without a unique V-gene family were dropped. To address suspected cross-contamination and a sequencing artifact, a later analysis removed roughly 640 highly shared, low-generation-probability nucleotide sequences. A later analysis calculated a clonal expansion index for each public chain from normalized within-repertoire ranks of inferred template counts. Generation probabilities in a later analysis came from a VDJ recombination model fitted to out-of-frame rearrangements, and those results were checked against IGoR. In a later analysis, hypergeometric tests were used to score TCR-TCR, TCR-HLA and TCR-CMV co-occurrence, with a repertoire-size bias correction applied to TCR pairs. In a later analysis, false discovery rates were estimated by permuting HLA or CMV assignments 20 times. A later analysis grouped co-occurring TCRs with DBSCAN, adding TCRdist sequence similarity when clustering within HLA-allele-positive subsets. For co-occurrence clustering, repertoires with fewer than 30,000 or more than 120,000 public chains were excluded, along with roughly 5 repertoires with anomalous nucleotide sharing. This immuneACCESS table, as held by TCRdb, lists in-frame sequences with V and J called but not all clones. Of the missing ones, under half trace to an unresolved V gene in checked studies; the others have no known cause. V and J calls and clone size are copied from that table; D and trimming were computed from the DNA. A total of some 150,000 clones appear in this sample, 65% to 85% of them only once. The top ten clones comprise 6.5% to 8% of the sample.

The cohort was made up of 500 to 800 healthy bone marrow donors. At the time of sampling, every cohort member was nominally healthy, though immune exposures that went unrecorded were likely present. The donor was CMV seropositive and belonged to the group of 250 to 350 seropositive cohort members. A peripheral blood sample was collected from each donor, and TCR beta sequencing was performed on peripheral blood mononuclear cells. Genomic DNA extraction from the blood cell samples was performed with the Qiagen DNeasy Blood Extraction Kit. This clonotype was sampled from a woman aged 40 to 50 in good health and CMV-seropositive. Source material: PBMCs.

The CDR3 reads CASSTRRDGELFF. In nucleotides, the sequence is TGTGCCAGCAGTACCCGGAGGGACGGGGAGCTGTTTTTT. The rearranged segments are TRBV6-5 and TRBJ2-2; the D gene is possibly TRBD2, with 6 bases matching. Spanning cysteine to phenylalanine, the CDR3 consists of 13 amino acids. Of the read, only the CDR3 DNA is kept; its 39 bases are in frame from base 1. The V and J ends are trimmed by 5 bases and 7 bases, leaving 11 bases between them. From a lookup of the germline V gene, CDR1 and CDR2 are MNHEY and SVGAGI.